This T cell receptor (beta chain) was recorded in a study of T cell responses to AZD1222 COVID-19 vaccine. Sequenced by immunoSEQ multiplex PCR; TCRdb stores in-frame clones only, minus some. The table has about 130,000 clones, 80% to 90% seen once. Germline-derived CDR1 and CDR2 are LNHDA and SQIVND (reference sequence). V lost 8 bases, J lost 3 bases, and 5 bases stayed unmatched. This CDR3 region has 13 residues. The sequence came from an adult in good health. The chain recombines TRBV19 with TRBJ2-7; TRBD1 matches at 9 bases. The source was peripheral blood, collected on day 0 of AZD1222 vaccination. Here the CDR3 DNA reads TGTGCCAGTTGCTTGGGACAGGGCTACGAGCAGTACTTC. It translates to CASCLGQGYEQYF. Filled out from reference TRBV19 and TRBJ2-7, the complete variable domain reads DGGITQSPKYLFRKEGQNVTLSCEQNLNHDAMYWYRQDPGQGLRLIYYSQIVNDFQKGDIAEGYSVSREKKESFPLTVTSAQKNPTAFYLCASCLGQGYEQYFGPGTRLTVT.